A selection of T cell receptor beta chains follows, all from one sample in a study of T cells in Graves' hyperthyroidism and ophthalmopathy. TCRdb re-called the multiplex PCR reads with MiXCR, one entry per CDR3 protein. Of 300,000 to 400,000 distinct CDR3 sequences in the sample, more than 12% were seen once. Material for sequencing was blood. The source of these receptors is a woman between 25 and 40 years old with Graves' ophthalmopathy. Both conserved end residues are part of each CDR3. The order of the fields is V gene, D gene, J gene, clone size, CDR3 protein, CDR3 DNA. D genes are given only for firm matches. Size is stated for part of the rows, as once, few or many counts, or as a class when the clone is expanded.

>TRBV29-1|-|TRBJ2-2|-
CSVDGPAGVSSGELFF
TGCAGCGTTGATGGGCCGGCGGGTGTCTCTTCCGGGGAGCTGTTTTTT
>TRBV20-1|-|TRBJ1-5|many
CSAIAGEDLGYQPQHF
TGCAGTGCCATCGCTGGGGAGGACCTAGGGTACCAGCCCCAGCATTTT
>TRBV7-6|-|TRBJ1-2|-
CASSPGGGPGGYTF
TGTGCCAGCAGCCCCGGAGGGGGGCCGGGGGGCTACACCTTC
>TRBV10-3|TRBD2|TRBJ2-3|few
CAISKTTGTSGGYTQYF
TGTGCCATCAGCAAGACGACCGGGACTAGCGGGGGGTATACGCAGTATTTT
>TRBV7-3|-|TRBJ1-1|-
CASSLSTDHEAFF
TGTGCCAGCAGCTTATCCACAGATCACGAAGCTTTCTTT
>TRBV19|-|TRBJ1-1|-
CASSWSLNTEAFF
TGTGCCAGTAGTTGGTCCCTAAACACTGAAGCTTTCTTT
>TRBV13|TRBD2|TRBJ2-5|-
CASSLWTSGGTQETQYF
TGTGCCAGCAGCTTATGGACTAGCGGGGGGACTCAAGAGACCCAGTACTTC
>TRBV7-6|TRBD1|TRBJ2-7|many
CASSPRTGGLYEQYF
TGTGCCAGCAGCCCCAGGACAGGTGGGCTCTACGAGCAGTACTTC
>TRBV6-1|TRBD2|TRBJ2-5|many
CASISGTSGGDHQETQYF
TGTGCCAGCATCTCAGGGACTAGCGGGGGAGATCACCAAGAGACCCAGTACTTC
>TRBV29-1|-|TRBJ1-2|-
CSIETGGYTF
TGCAGCATCGAAACAGGGGGCTACACCTTC
>TRBV27|-|TRBJ2-2|many
CASSTPYLGELFF
TGTGCCAGCAGTACTCCTTACCTCGGGGAGCTGTTTTTT
>TRBV25-1|TRBD2|TRBJ2-5|few
CASTAGIQETQYF
TGTGCCAGCACAGCGGGGATCCAAGAGACCCAGTACTTC
>TRBV7-3|TRBD2|TRBJ2-7|-
CASSLTSGETYERYF
TGTGCCAGCAGCCTAACTAGCGGGGAAACCTACGAGCGGTACTTC
>TRBV20-1|TRBD2|TRBJ2-3|many
CSAPGLAGATTDTQYF
TGCAGTGCTCCCGGACTAGCGGGGGCCACCACAGATACGCAGTATTTT